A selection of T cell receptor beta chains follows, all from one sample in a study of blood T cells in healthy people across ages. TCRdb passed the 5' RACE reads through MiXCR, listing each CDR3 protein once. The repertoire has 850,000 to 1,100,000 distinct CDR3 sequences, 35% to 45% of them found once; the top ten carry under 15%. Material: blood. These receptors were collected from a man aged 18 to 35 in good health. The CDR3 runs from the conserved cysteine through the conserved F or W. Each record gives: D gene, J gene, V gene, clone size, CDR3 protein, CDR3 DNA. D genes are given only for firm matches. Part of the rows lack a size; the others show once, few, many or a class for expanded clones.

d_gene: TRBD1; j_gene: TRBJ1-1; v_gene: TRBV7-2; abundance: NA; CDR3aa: CASSTGVSGTEAFF; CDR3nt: TGTGCCAGCAGCACAGGGGTAAGTGGCACTGAAGCTTTCTTT
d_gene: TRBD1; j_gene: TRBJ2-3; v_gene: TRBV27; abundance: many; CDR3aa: CASSLTGGGTDTQYF; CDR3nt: TGTGCCAGCAGTTTGACAGGGGGTGGCACAGATACGCAGTATTTT
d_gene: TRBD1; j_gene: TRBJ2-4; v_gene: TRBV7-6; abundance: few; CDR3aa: CASSPTGGGYKNIQYF; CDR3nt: TGTGCCAGCAGCCCTACAGGGGGCGGGTACAAAAACATTCAGTACTTC
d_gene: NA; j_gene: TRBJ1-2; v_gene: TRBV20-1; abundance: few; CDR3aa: CSAPLREGTHYGYTF; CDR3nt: TGCAGTGCTCCCCTTCGGGAGGGAACTCACTATGGCTACACCTTC
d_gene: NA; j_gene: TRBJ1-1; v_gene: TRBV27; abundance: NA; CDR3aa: CASSLLGDGEAFF; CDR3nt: TGTGCCAGCAGTTTATTAGGGGACGGTGAAGCTTTCTTT
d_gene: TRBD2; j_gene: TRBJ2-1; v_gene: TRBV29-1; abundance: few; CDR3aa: CSVPPSGGAGEQFF; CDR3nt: TGCAGCGTTCCCCCTAGCGGGGGGGCCGGGGAGCAGTTCTTC
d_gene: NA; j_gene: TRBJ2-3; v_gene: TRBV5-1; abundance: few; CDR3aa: CASSLTKGDTQYF; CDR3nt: TGCGCCAGCAGCTTAACAAAGGGGGATACGCAGTATTTT
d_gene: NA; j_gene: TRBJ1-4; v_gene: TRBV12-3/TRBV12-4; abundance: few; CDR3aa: CASSLPGRTGYEKLFF; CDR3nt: TGTGCCAGCAGTCTACCGGGACGGACCGGGTACGAAAAACTGTTTTTT
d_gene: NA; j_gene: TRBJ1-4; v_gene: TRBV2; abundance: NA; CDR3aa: CASNFLRGRTNEKLFF; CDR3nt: TGTGCCAGCAATTTCCTCCGGGGGCGGACTAATGAAAAACTGTTTTTT
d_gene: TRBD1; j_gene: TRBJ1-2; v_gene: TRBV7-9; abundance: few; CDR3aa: CAKPRGGLRQYGYTF; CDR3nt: TGTGCCAAGCCCAGGGGGGGACTTAGGCAGTATGGCTACACCTTC
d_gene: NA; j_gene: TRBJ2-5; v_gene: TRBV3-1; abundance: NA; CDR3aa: CASSPDGGEETQYF; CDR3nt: TGTGCCAGCAGCCCCGACGGGGGTGAAGAGACCCAGTACTTC
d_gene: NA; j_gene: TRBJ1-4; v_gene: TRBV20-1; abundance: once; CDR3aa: CSARVNVETDSATNEKLFF; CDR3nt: TGCAGTGCTAGAGTTAACGTAGAGACAGACAGTGCAACTAATGAAAAACTGTTTTTT
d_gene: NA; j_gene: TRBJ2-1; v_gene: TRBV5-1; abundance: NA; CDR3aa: CASSQDTTYNEQFF; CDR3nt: TGCGCCAGCAGCCAGGACACTACCTACAATGAGCAGTTCTTC
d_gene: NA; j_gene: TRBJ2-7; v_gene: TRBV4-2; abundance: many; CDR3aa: CASSPHISYEQYF; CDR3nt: TGTGCCAGCAGTCCCCACATCTCCTACGAGCAGTACTTC
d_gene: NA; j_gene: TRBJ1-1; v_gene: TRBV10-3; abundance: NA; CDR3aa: CATHDRLNTEAFF; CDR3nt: TGTGCCACGCATGACAGATTGAACACTGAAGCTTTCTTT
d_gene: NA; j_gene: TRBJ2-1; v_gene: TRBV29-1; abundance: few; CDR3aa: CSVDWGSYNEQFF; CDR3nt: TGCAGCGTTGATTGGGGCTCCTACAATGAGCAGTTCTTC
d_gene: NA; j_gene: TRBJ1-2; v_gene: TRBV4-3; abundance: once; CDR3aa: CASSQGRQRLDYGYTF; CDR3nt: TGCGCCAGCAGCCAAGGAAGACAGCGACTCGACTATGGCTACACCTTC
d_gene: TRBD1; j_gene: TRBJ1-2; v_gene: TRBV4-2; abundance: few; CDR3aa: CASSQEFGQGRGYTF; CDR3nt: TGTGCCAGCAGCCAAGAGTTTGGACAGGGTCGTGGCTACACCTTC
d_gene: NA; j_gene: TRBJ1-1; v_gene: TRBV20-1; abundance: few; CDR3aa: CSAREPMNTEAFF; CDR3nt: TGCAGTGCTAGAGAACCGATGAACACTGAAGCTTTCTTT
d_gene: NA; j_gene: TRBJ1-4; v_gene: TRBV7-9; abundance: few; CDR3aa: CASSEIGEKLFF; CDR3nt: TGTGCCAGCAGCGAGATCGGCGAAAAACTGTTTTTT
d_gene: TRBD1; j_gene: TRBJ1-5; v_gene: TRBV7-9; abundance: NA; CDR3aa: CASSSGTGGLKQPQHF; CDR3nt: TGTGCCAGCAGCTCCGGGACAGGGGGCTTAAAGCAGCCCCAGCATTTT
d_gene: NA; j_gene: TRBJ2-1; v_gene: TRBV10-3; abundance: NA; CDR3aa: CAISDTNNEQFF; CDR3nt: TGTGCCATCAGTGATACCAACAATGAGCAGTTCTTC
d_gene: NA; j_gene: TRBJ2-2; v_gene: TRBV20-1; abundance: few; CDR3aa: CSARSISGELFF; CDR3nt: TGCAGTGCTAGAAGCATTTCCGGGGAGCTGTTTTTT
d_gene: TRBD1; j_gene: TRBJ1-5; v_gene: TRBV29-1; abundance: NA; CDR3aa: CSVGQADSNQPQHF; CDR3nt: TGCAGCGTCGGACAGGCCGATAGCAATCAGCCCCAGCATTTT
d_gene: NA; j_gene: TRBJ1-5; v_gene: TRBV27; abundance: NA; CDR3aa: CASSDWGGNQPQHF; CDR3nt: TGTGCCAGCAGTGACTGGGGTGGCAATCAGCCCCAGCATTTT
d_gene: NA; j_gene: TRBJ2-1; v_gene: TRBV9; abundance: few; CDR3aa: CASSVVAQIKGNEQFF; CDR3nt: TGTGCCAGCAGCGTAGTCGCCCAGATAAAGGGCAATGAGCAGTTCTTC
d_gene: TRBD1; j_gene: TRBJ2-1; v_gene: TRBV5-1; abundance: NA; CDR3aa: CASTTLGQGEVNEQFF; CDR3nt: TGCGCCAGCACCACCCTGGGGCAGGGGGAAGTCAATGAGCAGTTCTTC
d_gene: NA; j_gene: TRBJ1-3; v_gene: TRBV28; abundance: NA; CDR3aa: CASSLNGCGNTIYF; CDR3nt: TGTGCCAGCAGTTTGAACGGGTGTGGAAACACCATATATTTT
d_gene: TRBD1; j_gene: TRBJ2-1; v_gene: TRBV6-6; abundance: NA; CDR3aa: CASRNGQANNEQFF; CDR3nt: TGTGCCAGCAGGAACGGACAGGCCAACAATGAGCAGTTCTTC
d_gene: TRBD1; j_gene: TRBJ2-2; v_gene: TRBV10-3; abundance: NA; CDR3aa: CAIGRGPGELFF; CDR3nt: TGTGCCATCGGCAGGGGGCCCGGGGAGCTGTTTTTT
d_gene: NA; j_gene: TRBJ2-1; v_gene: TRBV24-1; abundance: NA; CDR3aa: CATSDFRQREQFF; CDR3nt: TGTGCCACCAGTGATTTTCGACAACGAGAACAGTTCTTC
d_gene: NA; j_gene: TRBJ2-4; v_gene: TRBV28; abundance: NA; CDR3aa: CASSSPRTAENIQYF; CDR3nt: TGTGCCAGCAGTTCCCCGAGGACGGCCGAAAACATTCAGTACTTC
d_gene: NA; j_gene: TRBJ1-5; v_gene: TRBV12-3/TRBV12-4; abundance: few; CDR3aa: CASSFELDQPQHF; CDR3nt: TGTGCCAGCAGTTTTGAGCTTGATCAGCCCCAGCATTTT
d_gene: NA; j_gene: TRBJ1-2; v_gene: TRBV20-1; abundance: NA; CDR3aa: CSATANRENYGYTF; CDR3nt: TGCAGTGCCACAGCAAACAGGGAAAACTATGGCTACACCTTC
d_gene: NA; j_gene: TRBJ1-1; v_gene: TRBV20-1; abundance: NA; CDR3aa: CSAQGWGHTEAFF; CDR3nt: TGCAGTGCCCAAGGCTGGGGCCACACTGAAGCTTTCTTT
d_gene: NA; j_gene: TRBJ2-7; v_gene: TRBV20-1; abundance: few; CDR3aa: CSARERRVSYEQYF; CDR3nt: TGCAGTGCTAGAGAACGCAGGGTCTCCTACGAGCAGTACTTC
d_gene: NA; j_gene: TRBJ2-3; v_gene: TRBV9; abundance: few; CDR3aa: CASSVGTASTDTQYF; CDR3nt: TGTGCCAGCAGCGTAGGTACAGCTAGCACAGATACGCAGTATTTT
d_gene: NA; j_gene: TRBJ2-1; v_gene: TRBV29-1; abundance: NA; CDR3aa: CSVGTTGNEQFF; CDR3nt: TGCAGCGTGGGGACAACGGGAAATGAGCAGTTCTTC
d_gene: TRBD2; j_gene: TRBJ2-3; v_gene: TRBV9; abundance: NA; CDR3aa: CASNPRDAGLRISDTQYF; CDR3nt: TGTGCCAGCAACCCCAGAGATGCGGGACTAAGGATTTCGGATACGCAGTATTTT
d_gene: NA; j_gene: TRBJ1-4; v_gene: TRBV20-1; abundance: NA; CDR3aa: CSARDGGAANEKLFF; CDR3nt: TGCAGTGCTAGAGATGGGGGGGCGGCTAATGAAAAACTGTTTTTT
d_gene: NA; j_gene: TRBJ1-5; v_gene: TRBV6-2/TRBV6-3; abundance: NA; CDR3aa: CASSVPGRTNNQPQHF; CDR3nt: TGTGCCAGCAGCGTACCGGGAAGGACTAACAATCAGCCCCAGCATTTT
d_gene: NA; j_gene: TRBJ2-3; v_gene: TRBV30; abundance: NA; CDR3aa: CAWGGTSPRDTQYF; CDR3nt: TGTGCCTGGGGGGGGACATCACCCCGGGATACGCAGTATTTT
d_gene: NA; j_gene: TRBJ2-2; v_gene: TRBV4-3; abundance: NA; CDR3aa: CASSPSSMGGHTGELFF; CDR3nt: TGCGCCAGCAGCCCATCATCGATGGGGGGCCATACCGGGGAGCTGTTTTTT
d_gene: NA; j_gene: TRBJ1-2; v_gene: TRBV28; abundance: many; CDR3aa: CAVQGPYYGYTF; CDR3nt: TGTGCAGTTCAGGGGCCTTACTATGGCTACACCTTC
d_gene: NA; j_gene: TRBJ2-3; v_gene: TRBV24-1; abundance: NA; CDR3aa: CATSDRDKGTDTQYF; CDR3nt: TGTGCCACCAGTGATAGGGACAAAGGCACAGATACGCAGTATTTT